The 23 T cell receptor beta chains listed next were all sequenced from one sample in a study of PD-1 blockade in classical Hodgkin lymphoma. The protocol was immunoSEQ multiplex PCR, while the TCRdb copy is restricted to in-frame clones and leaves out a portion. The sample includes about 90,000 clones, over 75% of them seen just once. The time point here: cycle 4 day 1 (C4D1), after more than 5 weeks of nivolumab. Each and every patient relapsed after autologous stem cell transplantation, and patients got differing brentuximab vedotin exposure. The sequencing here drew on peripheral blood mononuclear cells (PBMCs), taken before the fourth cycle of nivolumab. All receptors derive from a human donor with classical Hodgkin lymphoma.

This clone occurred once. This sequence joins TRBV28 and TRBJ2-3; 13 bases align to TRBD2. CDR1 is MDHEN, CDR2 SYDVKM, per germline. V gave up 3 bases and J gave up 0 bases; unmatched junction bases: 12. The CDR3 is 20 residues long. CDR3 DNA: TGTGCCAGCAGTTTCGTAGTACTAGCGGGGGGGATGGCTAGCACAGATACGCAGTATTTT. As protein: CASSFVVLAGGMASTDTQYF.

The rearrangement joins TRBV19 to TRBJ2-7; maybe TRBD2 (7 bases). The CDR3 spans 14 residues. Between the trimmed V and J ends, which lost 4 bases and 4 bases, there was a span of 14 bases. Germline CDR1 LNHDA, CDR2 SQIVND (reference sequence). CDR3 bases: TGTGCCAGTAGTACCGGAGGGGGGGCTTACGAGCAGTACTTC. Amino acids: CASSTGGGAYEQYF.

This rearrangement joins TRBV5-1 to TRBJ1-3; D not resolved. CDR1 SGHRS and CDR2 YFSETQ come from the germline V gene. This CDR3 spans 14 amino acids. With 4 bases removed from V and 0 bases from J, the gap between germline ends came to 8 bases. CDR3 residues: CASSEASSGNTIYF. CDR3 nucleotides: TGCGCCAGCAGCGAGGCTAGCTCTGGAAACACCATATATTTT.

This sequence joins TRBV28 and TRBJ1-2, with 7 bases matching TRBD1. Per germline, CDR1 MDHEN and CDR2 SYDVKM. J lost 8 bases, V lost 2 bases, and 8 bases had no gene match. The CDR3 extends over 14 amino acids. The CDR3 DNA follows: TGTGCCAGCAGTTTAAGCGACAGGGTATCGGGCTACACCTTC. Translated: CASSLSDRVSGYTF.

This chain links TRBV19 with TRBJ1-5; D might be TRBD1 (6 bases). Trimming stripped 1 base from V and 7 bases from J, with 20 bases between. This CDR3 contains 17 residues. Germline V CDR1 and CDR2: LNHDA, SQIVND (reference sequence). CDR3 coding DNA: TGTGCCAGTAGTATAGGGTGGCCCCTTCTGAGGGGGCAGCCCCAGCATTTT. As protein: CASSIGWPLLRGQPQHF.

CDR3 in amino acids: CARVILGLSSSYEQYF. For the CDR3, the DNA is TGCGCCAGGGTAATCCTCGGACTCTCAAGCTCCTACGAGCAGTACTTC. This sequence joins TRBV23-1 and TRBJ2-7; perhaps TRBD2 as D (5 bases). TRBV23-1 is flagged as an ORF with uncertain function. Trimming left V 9 bases short and J 0 bases short, with 21 bases between. The CDR3 covers 16 residues.

The chain is built from TRBV5-1 and TRBJ1-1, with 7 bases aligning to TRBD1. The CDR3 length is 15 residues. V trimming: 0 bases; J trimming: 0 bases; junction bases outside the gene matches: 2. Germline V gene lookup returns CDR1 SGHRS and CDR2 YFSETQ. The DNA of the CDR3 is TGCGCCAGCAGCTTGGTGACAGGGCTGAACACTGAAGCTTTCTTT. This codes for CASSLVTGLNTEAFF.

The chain joins TRBV2 to TRBJ1-6; the D gene is possibly TRBD1 (5 bases). Trimming cost V 1 base and J 2 bases, with 9 bases left between them. Germline V gene data show CDR1 as SNHLY and CDR2 as FYNNEI. The CDR3 consists of 16 residues. In DNA form, the CDR3 reads TGTGCCAGCAGTGAAGGAGGGGTTGCCTATAATTCACCCCTCCACTTT. Protein: CASSEGGVAYNSPLHF.

The chain uses TRBV7-9 and TRBJ2-7, with D possibly TRBD1 on 6 matching bases. CDR3 length: 17 residues. Trimming left V 5 bases short and J 0 bases short, with 20 bases between. CDR1 and CDR2 (germline): SEHNR, FQNEAQ (reference sequence). The CDR3 loop reads CASSRSRTAFSSYEQYF. As DNA, the CDR3 is TGTGCCAGCAGCCGCTCGCGGACAGCGTTTAGCTCCTACGAGCAGTACTTC.

This clone was seen once. This rearrangement joins TRBV21-1 to TRBJ1-6. TRBV21-1 is described as a pseudogene. This CDR3 comprises 15 residues. CDR3 bases: TGTGCCAGCAGCAAAGGGACTCAAGATAATTCACCCCTCCACTTT. It translates to CASSKGTQDNSPLHF.

The V gene is TRBV5-6, the J gene TRBJ1-5, with D unresolved. CDR1 and CDR2 (germline): SGHDT, YYEEEE. The V end was cut by 0 bases, the J end by 1 base, with 11 bases between. There are 16 residues in the CDR3. In nucleotides, the CDR3 is TGTGCCAGCAGCTTGGCTGGCGGCAGAAGCAATCAGCCCCAGCATTTT. It encodes CASSLAGGRSNQPQHF.

J is TRBJ2-5 and V is TRBV2, with 11 bases fitting TRBD2. This CDR3 spans 16 amino acids. The germline CDR1 and CDR2 sequences are SNHLY and FYNNEI. Unmatched junction bases numbered 6, after V lost 3 bases and J lost 3 bases. The CDR3 loop is CASSDLGSGGEETQYF. CDR3 sequence (DNA): TGTGCCAGCAGTGATTTGGGTAGCGGGGGGGAAGAGACCCAGTACTTC.

V is TRBV4-1 and J is TRBJ1-5; D not certain. Germline assignment: CDR1 MGHRA and CDR2 YSYEKL. Trimming took off 0 bases at V and 6 bases at J, with 15 bases between the two ends. The CDR3 contains 16 residues. The CDR3 DNA sequence: TGCGCCAGCAGCCAAGAGTTTCAGCAGGTACGTCAGCCCCAGCATTTT. Translated, it gives CASSQEFQQVRQPQHF.

The chain uses TRBV15 and TRBJ2-1; no definite D call. The V gene lost 1 base and the J gene lost 8 bases, with 6 bases spanning the gap. The CDR3 spans 12 residues. Germline lookup yields CDR1 LNHNV and CDR2 YYDKDF (reference sequence). Written as DNA, the CDR3 is TGTGCCACCAGCAGAGTTTTCTATGAGCAGTTCTTC. Protein sequence: CATSRVFYEQFF.

The CDR3, as DNA: TGTGCCAGCAGCGGAGGGACTAGCCGAGAAGAGACCCAGTACTTC. Protein: CASSGGTSREETQYF. V and J are TRBV9 and TRBJ2-5; 9 nucleotides line up with TRBD2. With 3 bases clipped from V and 3 bases from J, the junction kept 6 bases outside the gene matches. This CDR3 region has 15 residues. Germline loops: CDR1 SGDLS, CDR2 YYNGEE.

As DNA, the CDR3 is TGTGCCAGCTGGGGCCGGGGGCGCGACTATGGCTACACCTTC. Its translation is CASWGRGRDYGYTF. V and J are TRBV6-5 and TRBJ1-2, with D maybe TRBD1 (6 bases). V was clipped by 8 bases and J by 3 bases, with 16 bases between them. Germline V gene sequence: CDR1 MNHEY, CDR2 SVGAGI. This CDR3 has 14 residues.

This clone was counted a single time. The V call is TRBV7-9, the J call TRBJ2-3; D might be TRBD2 (7 bases). Deletions cut 3 bases from V and 5 bases from J, with 12 bases between. The length of the CDR3 is 14 residues. The germline gives CDR1 SEHNR, CDR2 FQNEAQ (reference sequence). CDR3 sequence reads: CASSFSGEGDTQYF. As DNA, the CDR3 is TGTGCCAGCAGCTTCTCAGGGGAGGGAGATACGCAGTATTTT.

The chain links TRBV21-1 to TRBJ1-4. TRBV21-1 is described as a pseudogene. The CDR3 extends over 14 amino acids. CDR3 bases: TGTGCCAGCATCCCCGGCGCAACTAATGAAAAACTGTTTTTT. Translating it yields CASIPGATNEKLFF.

The rearrangement joins TRBV4-3 to TRBJ1-5; D unclear. V lost 0 bases, J lost 3 bases, and 9 bases lay in between. From germline, CDR1 is LGHNA and CDR2 YSLEER. This CDR3 contains 15 residues. The CDR3 DNA follows: TGCGCCAGCAGCCAAGACGGCAGACTCAATCAGCCCCAGCATTTT. Its translation is CASSQDGRLNQPQHF.

The chain uses TRBV25-1 and TRBJ1-1; D ambiguous. CDR1 and CDR2 (germline): MGHDK, SYGVNS. Trimming left V 2 bases short and J 6 bases short, with 19 bases between. The CDR3 totals 16 residues. DNA for the CDR3: TGTGCCAGCAGTGAAGATCAGTCGGGTTGGTGGGCTGAAGCTTTCTTT. Protein: CASSEDQSGWWAEAFF.

The chain is built from TRBV21-1 and TRBJ2-1. TRBV21-1 corresponds to a pseudogene. This CDR3 comprises 14 residues. The CDR3 sequence: CASSYHRDGVWQFF. The CDR3 DNA follows: TGTGCCAGCAGCTACCACCGCGATGGGGTATGGCAGTTCTTC.

This chain uses TRBV28 with TRBJ1-1; no firm D call. The V and J ends lost 3 bases and 4 bases respectively, with 9 bases between them. Looked up from germline, CDR1 is MDHEN and CDR2 is SYDVKM. CDR3 size: 13 residues. The DNA for the CDR3 is TGTGCCAGCAGTTTGTCTGTGGGCACTGAAGCTTTCTTT. It yields the protein CASSLSVGTEAFF.

This chain links TRBV10-3 with TRBJ2-2, with D uncertain. CDR3 size: 14 residues. The germline V gene has CDR1 ENHRY and CDR2 SYGVKD. The V and J ends lost 1 base and 4 bases respectively, with 7 bases between them. CDR3 sequence reads: CAISEYEVTGELFF. For the CDR3, the DNA is TGTGCCATCAGTGAGTACGAGGTCACCGGGGAGCTGTTTTTT.